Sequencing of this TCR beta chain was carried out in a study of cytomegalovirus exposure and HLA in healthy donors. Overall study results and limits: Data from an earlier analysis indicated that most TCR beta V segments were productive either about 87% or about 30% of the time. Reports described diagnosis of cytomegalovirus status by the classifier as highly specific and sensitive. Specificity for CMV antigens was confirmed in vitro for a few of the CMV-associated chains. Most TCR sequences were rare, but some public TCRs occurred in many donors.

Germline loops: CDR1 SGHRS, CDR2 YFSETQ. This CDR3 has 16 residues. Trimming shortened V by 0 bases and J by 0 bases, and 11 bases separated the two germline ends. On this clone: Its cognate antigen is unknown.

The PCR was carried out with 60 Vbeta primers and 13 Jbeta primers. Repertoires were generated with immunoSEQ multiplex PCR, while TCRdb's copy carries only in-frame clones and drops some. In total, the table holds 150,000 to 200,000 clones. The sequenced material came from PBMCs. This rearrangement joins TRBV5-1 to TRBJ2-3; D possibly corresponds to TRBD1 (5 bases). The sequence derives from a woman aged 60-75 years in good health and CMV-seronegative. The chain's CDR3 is CASSLGPTASTDTQYF. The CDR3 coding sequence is TGCGCCAGCAGCTTGGGGCCGACAGCTAGCACAGATACGCAGTATTTT.